The rows below give T cell receptor beta chains drawn from one sample of a study of blood T cell repertoires in COVID-19. Some clones are missing from TCRdb's copy, which holds only in-frame ones; the method was immunoSEQ multiplex PCR. Of approximately 140,000 clones detected, 88% appear once; the ten largest clones hold over 9.5%. Input material: peripheral blood. The receptors derive from a man aged 45-65 years with active or convalescent COVID-19. The CDR3 runs from the conserved cysteine through the conserved F or W. Each record gives: D gene, V gene, clone size, J gene, CDR3 DNA, CDR3 protein. The D gene is left open where the match is weak. Expanded clones get a size class; other rows say once, few or many, or leave the size out.

TRBD1	TRBV28	.	TRBJ1-5	TGTGCCAGCAGCTCTGGACAGGGTCTATCCAATCAGCCCCAGCATTTT	CASSSGQGLSNQPQHF
.	TRBV5-1	.	TRBJ2-1	TGCGCCAGCAGCTTGCGGGGGACCTACAATGAGCAGTTCTTC	CASSLRGTYNEQFF
.	TRBV7-9	.	TRBJ1-6	TGTGCCAGCAGCTTAGCAACAGGGTATAATTCACCCCTCCACTTT	CASSLATGYNSPLHF
.	TRBV27	once	TRBJ2-1	TGTGCCAGCAGTTCCGGGGAGGTTGGCAATGAGCAGTTCTTC	CASSSGEVGNEQFF
TRBD2	TRBV13	.	TRBJ2-7	TGTGCCAGCAGCGCCGGGACTAGGGGATACGAGCAGTACTTC	CASSAGTRGYEQYF
.	TRBV6-4	.	TRBJ1-2	TGTGCCAGCAGTGACTCGGGAGGAAGGGGCTACACCTTC	CASSDSGGRGYTF
TRBD2	TRBV29-1	.	TRBJ2-7	TGCAGCGTTGCTAGCGGCTCCTACGAGCAGTACTTC	CSVASGSYEQYF
TRBD1	TRBV19	.	TRBJ1-5	TGTGCCAGTAGTACCAACAGGGGTGCGCGCAATCAGCCCCAGCATTTT	CASSTNRGARNQPQHF
.	TRBV1	many	TRBJ2-7	TGCACCAGCAGCCGAGAAACGCTTGTTTGGACTTCCTACGAGCAGTACTTC	CTSSRETLVWTSYEQYF
TRBD1	TRBV7-2	.	TRBJ2-2	TGTGCCAGCAGATTCGACAGGGGAAACACCGGGGAGCTGTTTTTT	CASRFDRGNTGELFF
TRBD2	TRBV5-8	once	TRBJ2-5	TGTGCCAGCAGGAGGAGAGCGGGGGAGTACTTC	CASRRRAGEYF
TRBD1	TRBV3-1/TRBV3-2	.	TRBJ2-4	TGTGCCAGCAGCCAACCGGGACAGGGAAACATTCAGTACTTC	CASSQPGQGNIQYF
TRBD1	TRBV2	.	TRBJ2-4	TGTGCCAGCAGTGTGACAGGGACGGACAAAAACATTCAGTACTTC	CASSVTGTDKNIQYF
.	TRBV19	few	TRBJ2-7	TGTGCCAGTAGTATAGCCGCAGGAGGATACGAGCAGTACTTC	CASSIAAGGYEQYF
.	TRBV5-6	.	TRBJ2-6	TGTGCCAGCAGCTTGGGAACAGGGATCGTACTTGGGGCCAACGTCCTGACTTTC	CASSLGTGIVLGANVLTF
.	TRBV28	.	TRBJ1-1	TGTGCCAGCAGTGTTCCTCAGGGGATGAACACTGAAGCTTTCTTT	CASSVPQGMNTEAFF
TRBD1	TRBV7-6	.	TRBJ1-1	TGTGCCAGCAGCTTAGGGCGGGGACAGGGGAACACTGAAGCTTTCTTT	CASSLGRGQGNTEAFF
.	TRBV11-2	.	TRBJ2-2	TGTGCCAGCAGCCTCATGAGTAGTATTTTCGCCGGGGAGCTGTTTTTT	CASSLMSSIFAGELFF
TRBD2	TRBV19	.	TRBJ2-7	TGTGCCAGTAGTTTACGACTAGCGGGAGCCCACGAGCAGTACTTC	CASSLRLAGAHEQYF
.	TRBV4-3	.	TRBJ1-2	TGCGCCAGCAGCCAAGGGGGGCCCCCCTATGGCTACACCTTC	CASSQGGPPYGYTF
TRBD1	TRBV10-3	.	TRBJ1-1	TGTGCCATCAGTGATCAGGGGGTCTCTAACACTGAAGCTTTCTTT	CAISDQGVSNTEAFF
.	TRBV4-1	.	TRBJ1-5	TGCGCCAGCAGCCAAGATGTCGGTCAGCCCCAGCATTTT	CASSQDVGQPQHF
TRBD2	TRBV19	.	TRBJ2-7	TGTGCCAGTAGTATCGGACTAGCGAGCGAGCAGTACTTC	CASSIGLASEQYF
.	TRBV7-9	.	TRBJ2-1	TGTGCCAGCAGCTTACCACAGGGTAACGAGCAGTTCTTC	CASSLPQGNEQFF